This T cell receptor (beta chain) is from a study of blood T cell repertoires in COVID-19. Study at large: COVID-19 samples, acute and convalescent, were from the United States, Italy and Spain.

Methods used by the authors: By means of reference gene primer amplification, nucleated cell counts were estimated. Assay: immunoSEQ multiplex PCR; the TCRdb copy retains only in-frame clones and omits some. The DNA gave D and trimming, while V, J and clone size come from that table. The repertoire holds tens of thousands of clones, with about 91% as singletons. This receptor was obtained from a woman in her 70s with acute or convalescent COVID-19. What was sequenced was peripheral blood.

The DNA for the CDR3 is TGTGCCAGCAGTTTATTGGCCGGGACTGGACCCTACGAGCAGTACTTC. Translated: CASSLLAGTGPYEQYF. This rearrangement joins TRBV27 to TRBJ2-7; the D gene is possibly TRBD2 (6 bases). The ends were cut back, 1 base at V and 2 bases at J, with 15 bases in the middle. Germline CDR1 and CDR2: MNHEY and SMNVEV (reference sequence). This CDR3 is 16 amino acids long.